One and the same sample provided the 24 T cell receptor beta chains below, sequenced in a study of memory CD4+ T cells and cytomegalovirus serostatus. TCRdb keeps only in-frame clones here, not all; method: immunoSEQ multiplex PCR. The repertoire holds tens of thousands of clones, with more than 65% as singletons. The sort gate was single viable CD3+CD4+CD8-CD45RO+ cells for memory CD4+ T cells. Specimen: memory CD4+ T cells from blood. These receptors all come from an adult in good health and CMV-seronegative.

CDR3 region: CASSELDTDTQYF. The CDR3 bases are TGTGCCAGCAGTGAACTTGACACAGATACGCAGTATTTT. V is TRBV2 and J is TRBJ2-3, with D uncertain. The V gene's germline CDR1 is SNHLY and CDR2 FYNNEI. The CDR3 is 13 amino acids. V was clipped by 2 bases and J by 2 bases, with 5 bases between them.

The chain couples TRBV7-2 to TRBJ1-1; D not certain. Germline assignment: CDR1 SGHTA and CDR2 FQGNSA. V was shortened by 5 bases and J by 4 bases, with 14 bases between the two germline ends. This CDR3 is built from 14 residues. The CDR3 bases are TGTGCCAGCAGCCTCGTTTCGGGTCCCACTGAAGCTTTCTTT. Amino acids: CASSLVSGPTEAFF.

The V and J genes are TRBV5-5 and TRBJ2-1; D could derive from TRBD1 or TRBD2 (5 bases each). The CDR3 extends over 13 amino acids. Germline V gene data show CDR1 as SGHKS and CDR2 as YYEKEE (reference sequence). The V end lost 2 bases, the J end lost 9 bases, and 12 bases lay between the germline ends. CDR3 nucleotide sequence: TGTGCCAGCAGCTTTACGGGGCTCTTTGAGCAGTTCTTC. It translates to CASSFTGLFEQFF. Drawing the rest from reference TRBV5-5 and TRBJ2-1, the complete variable domain is DAGVTQSPTHLIKTRGQQVTLRCSPISGHKSVSWYQQVLGQGPQFIFQYYEKEERGRGNFPDRFSARQFPNYSSELNVNALLLGDSALYLCASSFTGLFEQFFGPGTRLTVL.

This CDR3 is CASTAYHSYEQYF. CDR3 sequence (DNA): TGTGCCAGCACGGCCTACCACTCCTACGAGCAGTACTTC. The chain has TRBV6-1 and TRBJ2-7; D unresolved. The CDR3 covers 13 residues. Germline CDR1 and CDR2: MNHNS and SASEGT. The V end lost 7 bases, the J end lost 0 bases, and 10 bases lay between the germline ends.

The J gene is TRBJ2-7, the V gene TRBV5-3, with 7 bases aligning to TRBD1. TRBV5-3 is labeled an ORF, and its function is uncertain. V shed 2 bases and J 4 bases; nucleotides not matched to a gene: 9. CDR3 size: 15 residues. The chain's CDR3 is CARSFGQANNYEQYF. In nucleotides, the CDR3 is TGTGCCAGAAGCTTCGGACAGGCGAACAATTACGAGCAGTACTTC.

The chain joins TRBV6-1 to TRBJ1-5, with a weak D call TRBD1 (5 bases). Germline V gene lookup returns CDR1 MNHNS and CDR2 SASEGT. The CDR3 extends over 14 amino acids. Trimming left V 6 bases short and J 1 base short, with 10 bases between. CDR3 loop: CASRGWGSNQPQHF. The CDR3 nucleotides read TGTGCCAGCAGGGGATGGGGGAGCAATCAGCCCCAGCATTTT.

The CDR3 reads CASSLTEAFF. The DNA of the CDR3 is TGTGCCAGCAGCTTAACTGAAGCTTTCTTT. V usage is TRBV7-9 and J usage is TRBJ1-1, with D uncertain. The V gene lost 2 bases and the J gene lost 5 bases, with 0 bases spanning the gap. The CDR3 is 10 amino acids. Germline values: CDR1 SEHNR, CDR2 FQNEAQ (reference sequence).

This chain connects TRBV18 to TRBJ2-5; tentatively, D is TRBD2 (7 bases). CDR3 length: 16 amino acids. CDR1 KGHSH and CDR2 LQKENI come from the germline V gene. V gave up 5 bases and J gave up 3 bases, with 19 bases separating them. In DNA form, the CDR3 reads TGTGCCAGCTCAACCGCGCGGGGGCAGCTAAAAGAGACCCAGTACTTC. Translation: CASSTARGQLKETQYF. Combining the CDR3 with reference TRBV18 and TRBJ2-5 gives the whole variable domain NAGVMQNPRHLVRRRGQEARLRCSPMKGHSHVYWYRQLPEEGLKFMVYLQKENIIDESGMPKERFSAEFPKEGPSILRIQQVVRGDSAAYFCASSTARGQLKETQYFGPGTRLLVL.

This chain uses TRBV5-6 with TRBJ1-6; TRBD1 is a possible D gene (5 bases). From germline, CDR1 is SGHDT and CDR2 YYEEEE. Deletions cut 4 bases from V and 0 bases from J, with 14 bases between. The CDR3 is 17 residues long. This chain's CDR3 is CASSPAGGSSYNSPLHF. DNA for the CDR3: TGTGCCAGCAGCCCGGCCGGGGGATCCTCCTATAATTCACCCCTCCACTTT.

This clone was observed once. This chain uses TRBV15 with TRBJ2-5, with D perhaps being TRBD1 or TRBD2 (8 bases each). Germline V lookup: CDR1 LNHNV, CDR2 YYDKDF (reference sequence). The CDR3 covers 13 residues. The CDR3 here is CATGASGQETQYF. CDR3 DNA sequence: TGTGCGACAGGGGCTAGCGGGCAAGAGACCCAGTACTTC.

This clone was counted a few times. The chain uses TRBV27 and TRBJ2-7; D could derive from TRBD1 or TRBD2 (5 bases each). V was clipped by 6 bases and J by 0 bases, with 18 bases between them. Germline V gene lookup returns CDR1 MNHEY and CDR2 SMNVEV (reference sequence). This CDR3 contains 16 residues. Written as DNA, the CDR3 is TGTGCCAGCAGACTACTCGCCGGGACGGCCTCCTACGAGCAGTACTTC. It yields the protein CASRLLAGTASYEQYF.

The rearrangement joins TRBV11-2 to TRBJ1-5; D is unresolved. The CDR3 spans 15 residues. Deletions cut 0 bases from V and 6 bases from J, with 12 bases between. Germline V lookup: CDR1 SGHAT, CDR2 FQNNGV. CDR3 region: CASSLEGGVGQPQHF. The CDR3, as DNA: TGTGCCAGCAGCTTAGAGGGCGGGGTCGGTCAGCCCCAGCATTTT.

The V gene is TRBV28, the J gene TRBJ1-2, with 10 bases lining up with TRBD1. The V segment lost 7 bases and the J segment 8 bases; nucleotides outside the gene matches: 13. There are 15 residues in the CDR3. CDR1 and CDR2 from the germline V gene are MDHEN and SYDVKM. CDR3 protein: CASTSSGTGVGGYTF. In nucleotides, the CDR3 is TGTGCCAGCACCTCGTCGGGGACAGGGGTGGGCGGCTACACCTTC.

This chain uses TRBV6-6 with TRBJ2-7; 12 bases match TRBD2. The CDR3 sequence is 14 residues long. The ends lost 6 bases at V and 6 bases at J; junction bases unmatched: 6. Germline loops: CDR1 MNHNY, CDR2 SVGAGI (reference sequence). The CDR3 bases are TGTGCCAGCAGAGCTAGCGGGGGGGCCGGCGAGCAGTACTTC. It specifies CASRASGGAGEQYF.

The V and J genes are TRBV10-3 and TRBJ1-2; 7 bases fit TRBD1. CDR3 length: 15 residues. The germline V gene has CDR1 ENHRY and CDR2 SYGVKD. The V gene end was trimmed by 2 bases and the J gene end by 4 bases; junction bases not matched to a gene: 7. Here the CDR3 DNA reads TGTGCCATCAGTGAGCCGCAACAGGGGAGCTATGGCTACACCTTC. Translation gives CAISEPQQGSYGYTF.

The chain is built from TRBV7-9 and TRBJ1-1; no clear D. Trimming pared 2 bases from V and 0 bases from J, leaving 7 bases between. The CDR3 sequence is 14 residues long. CDR1 SEHNR and CDR2 FQNEAQ come from the germline V gene (reference sequence). The CDR3 DNA is TGTGCCAGCAGCTTAAGTAACCTGAACACTGAAGCTTTCTTT. Translation gives CASSLSNLNTEAFF.

V and J are TRBV11-3 and TRBJ1-4; no definite D call. Germline-derived CDR1 and CDR2 are SGHNT and YENEEA. The CDR3 spans 14 residues. V was cut by 5 bases and J by 7 bases, with 14 bases left in between. CDR3 DNA sequence: TGTGCCAGCAGCCAGGACGACTTGGGTGAAAAACTGTTTTTT. Translating gives CASSQDDLGEKLFF.

The chain joins TRBV6-5 to TRBJ1-1; maybe TRBD1 (5 bases). The V and J ends lost 0 bases and 1 base respectively, with 9 bases between them. Germline CDR1 and CDR2: MNHEY and SVGAGI. The CDR3 runs to 15 residues. The chain's CDR3 is CASSYSWDPNTEAFF. The CDR3 DNA reads as TGTGCCAGCAGTTACTCTTGGGACCCGAACACTGAAGCTTTCTTT.

This clone was observed once. This chain links TRBV19 with TRBJ2-1, with 7 bases fitting TRBD2. Germline V CDR1 and CDR2: LNHDA, SQIVND (reference sequence). After removal of 6 bases from V and 4 bases from J, the junction contained 6 bases not matched to a gene. The CDR3 spans 14 residues. For the CDR3, the DNA is TGTGCCAGTAGGGTCGGGGGGACTTACAATGAGCAGTTCTTC. This gives the protein CASRVGGTYNEQFF.

V and J are TRBV7-8 and TRBJ1-2; D possibly corresponds to TRBD1 (5 bases). The CDR3 runs to 16 residues. Trimming left V 5 bases short and J 4 bases short, with 20 bases between. Germline V gives CDR1 SGHVS, CDR2 FQNEAQ. DNA of the CDR3: TGTGCCAGCAGCACAGAAGGCCAGGGAAGGGCCTATGGCTACACCTTC. Amino acid sequence: CASSTEGQGRAYGYTF. The full variable domain, its missing parts supplied by reference TRBV7-8 and TRBJ1-2, is GAGVSQSPRYKVAKRGQDVALRCDPISGHVSLFWYQQALGQGPEFLTYFQNEAQLDKSGLPSDRFFAERPEGSVSTLKIQRTQQEDSAVYLCASSTEGQGRAYGYTFGSGTRLTVV.

The rearrangement uses TRBV5-1 and TRBJ2-5; no firm D call. CDR3 size: 14 residues. Germline values: CDR1 SGHRS, CDR2 YFSETQ. V lost 0 bases to trimming and J lost 3 bases, with 9 bases between them. The CDR3 loop is CASSLGLREETQYF. For the CDR3, the DNA is TGCGCCAGCAGCTTGGGGCTAAGGGAAGAGACCCAGTACTTC.

V and J are TRBV28 and TRBJ2-7; D gene unclear. V lost 8 bases, J lost 2 bases, and 7 bases lay in between. The CDR3 has 11 amino acids. Germline CDR1 reads MDHEN; CDR2 reads SYDVKM. The chain's CDR3 is CASAAPYEQYF. CDR3 in DNA: TGTGCCAGCGCTGCCCCCTACGAGCAGTACTTC. The variable domain in full, with the rest retrieved from reference TRBV28 and TRBJ2-7, is DVKVTQSSRYLVKRTGEKVFLECVQDMDHENMFWYRQDPGLGLRLIYFSYDVKMKEKGDIPEGYSVSREKKERFSLILESASTNQTSMYLCASAAPYEQYFGPGTRLTVT.

The gene calls are TRBV4-1 and TRBJ2-5; D unclear. CDR1 MGHRA and CDR2 YSYEKL come from the germline V gene. This CDR3 spans 13 amino acids. Deletions cut 2 bases from V and 5 bases from J, with 9 bases between. CDR3 amino acids: CASSQPSGETQYF. In DNA, the CDR3 is TGCGCCAGCAGCCAACCCTCTGGGGAGACCCAGTACTTC.

J is TRBJ1-2 and V is TRBV7-9, with 7 bases aligning to TRBD1. Germline lookup yields CDR1 SEHNR and CDR2 FQNEAQ (reference sequence). V trimming: 6 bases; J trimming: 3 bases; junction bases outside the gene matches: 13. The CDR3 spans 16 residues. CDR3 region: CASRPPPWTGDYGYTF. CDR3 in DNA: TGTGCCAGCAGACCCCCACCCTGGACAGGTGACTATGGCTACACCTTC.